The present entry profiles one T cell receptor beta chain with its context. This clone's antigen is unknown. Base qualities are missing; no much larger clone stands one base away. The germline V gene sets CDR1 to SGHRS and CDR2 to YFSETQ. V is pruned by 0 bases and J by 0 bases, leaving 13 bases of the junction without a gene match. Measured from the cysteine to the phenylalanine, the CDR3 is 20 residues long. Just the 60-base CDR3 DNA is kept, in frame starting at base 1. This entry is derived from a study of blood T cell repertoires in COVID-19 (TCRdb year 2020). With respect to the entire study: The collaborator samples originated in the United States, Italy and Spain and spanned the acute and convalescent phases of COVID-19. The material from the prospective study consisted of cDNA or gDNA derived from T cells, B-cell-depleted T cells, or PBMCs. Subjects who had been exposed to COVID-19, were actively infected with it, or had recovered from it provided the deeply sampled blood TCRbeta repertoires that made up the dataset. The repertoires were made available in a free public database intended to serve as a resource for research on the immune response to SARS-CoV-2. Samples came from the ongoing ImmuneRACE study (first 160 participants) plus 1,254 subjects from 6 global collaborators. Nearly every sample came with metadata listing a de-identified subject ID, COVID-19 status, age in years and sex. HLA class I and class II types, where available, came from metadata supplied by the sample provider rather than from assay-based typing.

The paper's findings and limits, for the study overall: How much clinical and demographic metadata was included differed by source and by participant, and the metadata was provided uncurated.

The collaborating institutions used their own protocols to collect whole blood in K2EDTA tubes. For TCRbeta analysis, collaborators shipped samples in one of three forms: frozen whole blood, isolated PBMCs, or DNA extracted from either of those sample types. TCRbeta CDR3 regions were amplified from genomic DNA by means of the immunoSEQ Assay, a bias-controlled multiplex PCR. From the authors' description of their analysis: Nucleated cell counts per sample were estimated from amplification of reference gene primers within the assay. To quantify the absolute abundance of each unique TCRbeta CDR3 rearrangement, sequence reads were collapsed and filtered. For each sample, productive Simpson clonality was calculated by taking the square root of Simpson's diversity index across productive rearrangements. Drawn from immuneACCESS, this table holds only the in-frame rearrangements with V and J called that TCRdb kept. Clones are partly lost; checked studies trace under half to an unresolved V gene and leave the rest unexplained. Clonal size and the V and J genes are those of that table, whereas D and trimming came from the DNA. This sample lists around 100,000 clones; just over 90% were detected once. The ten most abundant clones make up 0.85% to 1% of the sample.

This TCR derives from a man aged 60 to 75 with acute or convalescent COVID-19. The receptor chain draws on TRBV5-1 and TRBJ1-1, with TRBD1 identical over 11 junction bases. The sequencing sample was made of peripheral blood. The nucleotide sequence reads as follows: TGCGCCAGCAGCTTGGAGGGCTTTTATCGGACAGGGGGCTTGAACACTGAAGCTTTCTTT. Translated, this is CASSLEGFYRTGGLNTEAFF.